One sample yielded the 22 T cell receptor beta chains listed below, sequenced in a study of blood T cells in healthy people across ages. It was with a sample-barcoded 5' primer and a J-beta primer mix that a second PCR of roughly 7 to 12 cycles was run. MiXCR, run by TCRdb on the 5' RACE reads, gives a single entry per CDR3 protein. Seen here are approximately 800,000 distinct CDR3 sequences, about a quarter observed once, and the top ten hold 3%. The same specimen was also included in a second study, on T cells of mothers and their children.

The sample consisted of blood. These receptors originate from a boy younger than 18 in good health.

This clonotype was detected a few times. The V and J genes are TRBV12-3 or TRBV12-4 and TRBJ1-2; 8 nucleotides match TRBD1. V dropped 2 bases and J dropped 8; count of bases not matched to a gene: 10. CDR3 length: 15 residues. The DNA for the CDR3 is TGTGCCAGCAGTTTAAGGCGCAGGGGGCCGGAAGGCTACACCTTC. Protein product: CASSLRRRGPEGYTF.

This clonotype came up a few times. CDR3 DNA sequence: TGTGCCAGCAGCCAAGTGATAGATACGCAGTATTTT. Translating gives CASSQVIDTQYF. The chain is built from TRBV3-1 and TRBJ2-3; D remains unclear. Germline values: CDR1 LGHDT, CDR2 YNNKEL (reference sequence). V dropped 1 base and J dropped 5 bases, with 4 bases sitting between them. CDR3 size: 12 residues.

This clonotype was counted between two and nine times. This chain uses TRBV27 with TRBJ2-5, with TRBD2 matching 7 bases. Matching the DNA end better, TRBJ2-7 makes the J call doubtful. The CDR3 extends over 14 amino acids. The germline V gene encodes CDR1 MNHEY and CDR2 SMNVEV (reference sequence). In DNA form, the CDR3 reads TGTGCCAGCAGTCCCCTCGGCGGGGGAGACGAGCAGTACTTC. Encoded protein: CASSPLGGGDEQYF.

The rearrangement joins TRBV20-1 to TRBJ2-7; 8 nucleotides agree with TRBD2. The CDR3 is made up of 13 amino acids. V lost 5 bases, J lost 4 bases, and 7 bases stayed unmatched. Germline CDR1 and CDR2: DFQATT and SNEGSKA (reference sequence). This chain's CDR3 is CSAPSGGLYEQYF. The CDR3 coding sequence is TGCAGTGCTCCCTCGGGGGGGCTGTACGAGCAGTACTTC.

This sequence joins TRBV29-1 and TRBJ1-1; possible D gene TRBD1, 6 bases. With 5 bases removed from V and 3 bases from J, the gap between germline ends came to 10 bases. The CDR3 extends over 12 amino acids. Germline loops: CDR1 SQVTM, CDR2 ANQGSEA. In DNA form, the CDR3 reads TGCAGCGTTCCACAGGGAGACACTGAAGCTTTCTTT. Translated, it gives CSVPQGDTEAFF.

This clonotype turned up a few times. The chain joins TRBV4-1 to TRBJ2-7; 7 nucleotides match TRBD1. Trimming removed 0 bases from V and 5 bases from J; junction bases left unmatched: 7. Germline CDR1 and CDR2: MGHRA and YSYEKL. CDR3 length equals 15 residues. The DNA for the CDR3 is TGCGCCAGCAGCCAAGAAGGGGGCACCGGGGACGAGCAGTACTTC. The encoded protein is CASSQEGGTGDEQYF.

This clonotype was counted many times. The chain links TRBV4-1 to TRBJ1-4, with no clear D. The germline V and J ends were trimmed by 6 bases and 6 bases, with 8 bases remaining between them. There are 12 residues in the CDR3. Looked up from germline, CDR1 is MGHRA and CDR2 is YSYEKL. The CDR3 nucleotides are TGCGCCAGCAGTCTGGTGGATGAAAAACTGTTTTTT. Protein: CASSLVDEKLFF.

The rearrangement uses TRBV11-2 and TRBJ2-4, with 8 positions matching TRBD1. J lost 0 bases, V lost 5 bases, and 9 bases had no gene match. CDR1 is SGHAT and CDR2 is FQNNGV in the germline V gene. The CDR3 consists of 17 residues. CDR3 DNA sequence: TGTGCCAGCAGCCAACTTGACAGGGGCCTAGCCAAAAACATTCAGTACTTC. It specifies CASSQLDRGLAKNIQYF.

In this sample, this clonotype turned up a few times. The CDR3 reads CASSPRGALGTQYF. As DNA, the CDR3 is TGTGCCAGCAGTCCCAGGGGGGCCTTGGGGACCCAGTACTTC. The J gene is TRBJ2-5, the V gene TRBV11-2; D might be TRBD1 (7 bases). The CDR3 sequence is 14 residues long. Germline V CDR1 and CDR2: SGHAT, FQNNGV. The ends were cut back, 6 bases at V and 7 bases at J, with 18 bases in the middle.

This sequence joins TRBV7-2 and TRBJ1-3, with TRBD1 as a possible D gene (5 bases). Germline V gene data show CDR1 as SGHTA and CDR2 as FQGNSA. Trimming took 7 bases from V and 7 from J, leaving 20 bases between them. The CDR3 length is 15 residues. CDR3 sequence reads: CASTDRRRGGNTIYF. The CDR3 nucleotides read TGTGCCAGCACCGACCGTCGGAGGGGCGGGAACACCATATATTTT.

CDR3 in DNA: TGTGCCAGCAGTTTTTGGGGGAACTATGGCTACACCTTC. Encoded protein: CASSFWGNYGYTF. This chain uses TRBV12-3 or TRBV12-4 with TRBJ1-2, with D perhaps matching TRBD1 (5 bases). With 3 bases removed from V and 2 bases from J, the gap between germline ends came to 7 bases. This CDR3 region has 13 residues.

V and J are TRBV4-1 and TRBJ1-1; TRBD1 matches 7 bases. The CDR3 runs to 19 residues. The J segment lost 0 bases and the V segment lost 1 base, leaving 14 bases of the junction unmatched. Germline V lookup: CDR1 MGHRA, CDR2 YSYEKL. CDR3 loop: CASSQGPPGEGALNTEAFF. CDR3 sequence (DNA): TGCGCCAGCAGCCAAGGCCCCCCAGGGGAGGGGGCGCTGAACACTGAAGCTTTCTTT.

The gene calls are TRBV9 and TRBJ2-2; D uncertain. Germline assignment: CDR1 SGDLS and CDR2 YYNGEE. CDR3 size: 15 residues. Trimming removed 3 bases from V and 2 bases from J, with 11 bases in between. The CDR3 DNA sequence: TGTGCCAGCAGCGAAGTCGGTCTAAACACCGGGGAGCTGTTTTTT. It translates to CASSEVGLNTGELFF. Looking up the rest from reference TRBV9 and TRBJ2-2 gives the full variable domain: DSGVTQTPKHLITATGQRVTLRCSPRSGDLSVYWYQQSLDQGLQFLIQYYNGEERAKGNILERFSAQQFPDLHSELNLSSLELGDSALYFCASSEVGLNTGELFFGEGSRLTVL.

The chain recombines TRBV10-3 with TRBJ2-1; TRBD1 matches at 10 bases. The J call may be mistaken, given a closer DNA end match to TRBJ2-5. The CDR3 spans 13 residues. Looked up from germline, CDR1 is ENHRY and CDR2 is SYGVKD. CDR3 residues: CAIGTGEEETQYF. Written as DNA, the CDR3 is TGTGCCATTGGGACAGGGGAGGAGGAGACCCAGTACTTC.

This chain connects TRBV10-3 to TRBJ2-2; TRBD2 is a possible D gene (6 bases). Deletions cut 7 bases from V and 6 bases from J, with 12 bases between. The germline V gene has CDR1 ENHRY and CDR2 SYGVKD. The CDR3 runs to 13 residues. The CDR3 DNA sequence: TGTGCCATCATGGGTAGCGGTGCCGGGGAGCTGTTTTTT. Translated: CAIMGSGAGELFF.

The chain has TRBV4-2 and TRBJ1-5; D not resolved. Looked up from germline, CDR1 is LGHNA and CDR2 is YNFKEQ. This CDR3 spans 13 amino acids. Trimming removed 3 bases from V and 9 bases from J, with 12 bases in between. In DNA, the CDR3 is TGTGCCAGCAGCCATGCGACCGACCCGCCCCAGCATTTT. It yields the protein CASSHATDPPQHF.

CDR3 sequence: CSARDLEGPAQETQYF. The CDR3 nucleotides are TGCAGTGCTAGAGATCTTGAGGGTCCCGCCCAAGAGACCCAGTACTTC. The chain joins TRBV20-1 to TRBJ2-5; perhaps TRBD2 as D (5 bases). Germline V gene data show CDR1 as DFQATT and CDR2 as SNEGSKA (reference sequence). The CDR3 is 16 residues long. V gave up 0 bases and J gave up 1 base, with 15 bases separating them.

As DNA, the CDR3 is TGTGCCAGCAGTACGGACGGTAGGAATCAGCCCCAGCATTTT. Its translation is CASSTDGRNQPQHF. The chain is built from TRBV12-3 or TRBV12-4 and TRBJ1-5; no definite D call. V was pared by 5 bases and J by 4 bases, with 12 bases between. CDR3 length: 14 amino acids.

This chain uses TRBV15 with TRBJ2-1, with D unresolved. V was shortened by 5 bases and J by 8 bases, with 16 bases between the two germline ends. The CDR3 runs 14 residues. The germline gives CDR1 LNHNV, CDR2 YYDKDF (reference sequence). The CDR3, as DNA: TGTGCCACCAGCGTAAGATCCCCGGCGGATGAGCAGTTCTTC. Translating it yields CATSVRSPADEQFF.

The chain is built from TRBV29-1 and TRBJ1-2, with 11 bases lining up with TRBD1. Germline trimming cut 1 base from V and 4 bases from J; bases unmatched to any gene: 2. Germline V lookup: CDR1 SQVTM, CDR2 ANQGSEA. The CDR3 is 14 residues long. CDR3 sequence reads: CSVEGGTGGYGYTF. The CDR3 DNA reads TGCAGCGTTGAAGGTGGGACAGGGGGCTATGGCTACACCTTC.

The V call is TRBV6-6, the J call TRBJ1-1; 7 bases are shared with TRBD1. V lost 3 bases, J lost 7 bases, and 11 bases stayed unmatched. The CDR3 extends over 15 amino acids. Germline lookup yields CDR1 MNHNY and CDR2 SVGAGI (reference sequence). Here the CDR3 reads CASSYSTGWGLEAFF. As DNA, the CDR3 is TGTGCCAGCAGTTATTCGACAGGGTGGGGCCTTGAAGCTTTCTTT.

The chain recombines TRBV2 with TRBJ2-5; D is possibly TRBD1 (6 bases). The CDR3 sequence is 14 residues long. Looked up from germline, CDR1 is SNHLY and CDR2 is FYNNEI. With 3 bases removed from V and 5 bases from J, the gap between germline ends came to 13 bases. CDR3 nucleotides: TGTGCCAGCAGTGAGTCAGAGGGGGTGGAGACCCAGTACTTC. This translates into CASSESEGVETQYF.